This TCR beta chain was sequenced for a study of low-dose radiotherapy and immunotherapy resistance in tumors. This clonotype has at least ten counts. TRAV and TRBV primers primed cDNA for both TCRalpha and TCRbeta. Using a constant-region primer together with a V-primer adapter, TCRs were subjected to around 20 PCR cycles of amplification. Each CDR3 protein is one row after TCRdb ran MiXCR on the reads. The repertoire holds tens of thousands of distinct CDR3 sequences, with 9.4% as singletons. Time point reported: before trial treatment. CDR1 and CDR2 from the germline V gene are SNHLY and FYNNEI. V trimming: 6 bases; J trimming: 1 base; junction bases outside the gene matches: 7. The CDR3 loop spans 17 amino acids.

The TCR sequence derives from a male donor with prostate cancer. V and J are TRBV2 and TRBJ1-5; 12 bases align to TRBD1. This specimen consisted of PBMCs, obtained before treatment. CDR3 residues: CASRPGQGAKSNQPQHF. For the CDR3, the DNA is TGTGCCAGCAGACCGGGACAGGGGGCGAAGAGCAATCAGCCCCAGCATTTT.